These 27 T cell receptor beta chains came from one sample sequenced in a study of T cell repertoires in cytomegalovirus infection. TCRdb re-called the reads with MiXCR, one entry per CDR3 protein. This sample has 150,000 to 200,000 distinct CDR3 sequences, with about an eighth found just once. Sequenced sample: PBMCs. These TCRs come from a human donor in good health (CMV status not recorded). Some clones in this sample may be carry-over from other donors' samples.

On this clonotype: A much larger clone lies a single base off, so this may be a read error. J is TRBJ2-5 and V is TRBV7-9; D not resolved. Germline CDR1 is SEHNR and CDR2 is FQNEAQ (reference sequence). The CDR3 runs to 12 residues. Trimming cost V 1 base and J 3 bases, with 3 bases left between them. The DNA of the CDR3 is TGTGCCAGCAGCTTAGAGGAAGAGACCCAGTACTTC. This sequence encodes CASSLEEETQYF.

This clonotype was picked up a small number of times. This chain links TRBV19 with TRBJ2-2; the D gene is possibly TRBD2 (5 bases). The CDR3 loop spans 14 amino acids. Germline V gene lookup returns CDR1 LNHDA and CDR2 SQIVND (reference sequence). The V end lost 5 bases, the J end lost 7 bases, and 14 bases lay between the germline ends. CDR3 in DNA: TGTGCCAGTAGTTGGCAGAAAGGAGGCGGGGAGCTGTTTTTT. It codes for CASSWQKGGGELFF.

Ten or more counts support this clonotype. The chain joins TRBV7-2 to TRBJ1-5; D might be TRBD1 (6 bases). Germline V gene data show CDR1 as SGHTA and CDR2 as FQGNSA. Trimming stripped 1 base from V and 2 bases from J, with 12 bases between. The CDR3 spans 16 residues. The CDR3 DNA reads as TGTGCCAGCAGCTTAGTGGGGGGCGAGGGCAATCAGCCCCAGCATTTT. Translated: CASSLVGGEGNQPQHF.

The chain links TRBV18 to TRBJ2-7; 7 bases line up with TRBD2. This CDR3 region has 15 residues. With V trimmed by 2 bases and J by 2 bases, 6 bases remained unmatched. CDR1 is KGHSH and CDR2 is LQKENI in the germline V gene. The CDR3 DNA reads TGTGCCAGCTCACCAACTGCGGGAGAAACCTACGAGCAGTACTTC. Translated: CASSPTAGETYEQYF.

The sample holds a few counts of this clonotype. The J gene is TRBJ1-3, the V gene TRBV20-1; D is uncertain. This CDR3 has 12 amino acids. The germline gives CDR1 DFQATT, CDR2 SNEGSKA (reference sequence). V gave up 5 bases and J gave up 2 bases, with 7 bases separating them. The CDR3 sequence: CSAATAGNTIYF. CDR3 bases: TGCAGTGCTGCGACGGCTGGAAACACCATATATTTT.

The gene calls are TRBV12-3 or TRBV12-4 and TRBJ2-7, with 7 bases matching TRBD1. The CDR3 totals 13 residues. With V trimmed by 6 bases and J by 3 bases, 5 bases remained unmatched. In DNA form, the CDR3 reads TGTGCCAGCAGAAGGACAGGAGTCTACGAGCAGTACTTC. It specifies CASRRTGVYEQYF.

The chain couples TRBV28 to TRBJ1-2, with TRBD1 matching over 10 bases. J lost 2 bases, V lost 5 bases, and 8 bases had no gene match. The CDR3 covers 16 residues. Germline CDR1 is MDHEN and CDR2 is SYDVKM. The CDR3 region has the DNA TGTGCCAGCAGTGCCTCGGACAGGGGGAAGAACTATGGCTACACCTTC. Its protein product is CASSASDRGKNYGYTF.

This clonotype was seen repeatedly, ten times or more. This chain uses TRBV6-2 or TRBV6-3 with TRBJ2-7, with TRBD1 matching over 7 bases. Germline lookup yields CDR1 MNHEY and CDR2 SVGEGT. The CDR3 sequence is 14 residues long. V gave up 2 bases and J gave up 11 bases; unmatched junction bases: 12. The CDR3 loop reads CASSYTGTVASEYF. In DNA, the CDR3 is TGTGCCAGCAGTTACACCGGGACAGTGGCGAGTGAGTACTTC.

This clonotype was seen repeatedly, ten times or more. The chain employs TRBV7-9 and TRBJ2-7, with D possibly being TRBD1 or TRBD2 (5 bases each). This CDR3 is 13 amino acids long. V was clipped by 4 bases and J by 3 bases, with 10 bases between them. The germline V gene has CDR1 SEHNR and CDR2 FQNEAQ (reference sequence). The CDR3 is CASSSWGYYEQYF. The CDR3 bases are TGTGCCAGCAGCTCTTGGGGGTACTACGAGCAGTACTTC.

J is TRBJ2-5 and V is TRBV6-6; 8 positions match TRBD1. This CDR3 is 15 amino acids long. With 2 bases clipped from V and 5 bases from J, the junction kept 7 bases outside the gene matches. CDR1 and CDR2 (germline): MNHNY, SVGAGI (reference sequence). This CDR3 reads CASSYPPRTGETQYF. Here the CDR3 DNA reads TGTGCCAGCAGTTACCCCCCCCGGACAGGGGAGACCCAGTACTTC.

At least ten counts were recorded for this clonotype. The chain carries TRBV6-6 and TRBJ2-7, with D perhaps TRBD1 (5 bases). Germline-derived CDR1 and CDR2 are MNHNY and SVGAGI (reference sequence). Deletions cut 6 bases from V and 2 bases from J, with 11 bases between. CDR3 length: 13 residues. CDR3: CASSPRVPYEQYF. In DNA, the CDR3 is TGTGCCAGCAGCCCCAGGGTTCCCTACGAGCAGTACTTC.

The J gene is TRBJ1-3, the V gene TRBV2, with 11 bases lining up with TRBD1. The V gene's germline CDR1 is SNHLY and CDR2 FYNNEI. The CDR3 loop spans 15 amino acids. Trimming cost V 5 bases and J 7 bases; bases outside gene matches: 7. CDR3 sequence reads: CASSINRDRGNTIYF. CDR3 DNA sequence: TGTGCCAGCAGTATAAACCGGGACAGGGGGAACACCATATATTTT.

This rearrangement joins TRBV29-1 to TRBJ1-1; 7 bases line up with TRBD1. This CDR3 is 14 amino acids long. The ends lost 6 bases at V and 0 bases at J; junction bases unmatched: 7. The germline gives CDR1 SQVTM, CDR2 ANQGSEA. The CDR3 region has the DNA TGCAGCGTCCCCGGACAGGCCATGAACACTGAAGCTTTCTTT. Translation gives CSVPGQAMNTEAFF. Based on the CDR3 plus reference TRBV29-1 and TRBJ1-1, the full variable domain is SAVISQKPSRDICQRGTSLTIQCQVDSQVTMMFWYRQQPGQSLTLIATANQGSEATYESGFVIDKFPISRPNLTFSTLTVSNMSPEDSSIYLCSVPGQAMNTEAFFGQGTRLTVV.

This clonotype was seen only once. The V call is TRBV7-9, the J call TRBJ2-4, with D unresolved. The V gene's germline CDR1 is SEHNR and CDR2 FQNEAQ (reference sequence). The germline V and J ends were trimmed by 5 bases and 9 bases, with 14 bases remaining between them. CDR3 length: 13 amino acids. CDR3 region: CASSPIPSSIQYF. Here the CDR3 DNA reads TGTGCCAGCAGCCCGATTCCATCAAGCATTCAGTACTTC. The full variable domain, completed using reference TRBV7-9 and TRBJ2-4, is DTGVSQNPRHKITKRGQNVTFRCDPISEHNRLYWYRQTLGQGPEFLTYFQNEAQLEKSRLLSDRFSAERPKGSFSTLEIQRTEQGDSAMYLCASSPIPSSIQYFGAGTRLSVL.

The sample holds many counts of this clonotype. The J gene is TRBJ2-5, the V gene TRBV11-2; D is uncertain. Deletions cut 1 base from V and 1 base from J, with 7 bases between. This CDR3 is built from 14 residues. Germline V CDR1 and CDR2: SGHAT, FQNNGV. This chain's CDR3 is CASSLVPGQETQYF. The DNA of the CDR3 is TGTGCCAGCAGCTTAGTGCCGGGCCAAGAGACCCAGTACTTC.

Comment on this clonotype: A much larger clonotype is one base distant, so this may be a read error. In nucleotides, the CDR3 is TGCAGTGCTAGGGCCCTAGCGGGGGGAGTTTACGAGCAGTACTTC. This translates into CSARALAGGVYEQYF. This chain connects TRBV20-1 to TRBJ2-7, with TRBD2 matching 11 bases. CDR1 and CDR2 (germline): DFQATT, SNEGSKA (reference sequence). The ends lost 3 bases at V and 4 bases at J; junction bases unmatched: 8. The CDR3 covers 15 residues.

There are many counts of this clonotype. This sequence joins TRBV29-1 and TRBJ1-3; D is perhaps TRBD1 (6 bases). The germline V gene has CDR1 SQVTM and CDR2 ANQGSEA. The CDR3 has 13 amino acids. Trimming stripped 0 bases from V and 7 bases from J, with 10 bases between. The CDR3 sequence is CSVEEGAGNTIYF. CDR3 nucleotide sequence: TGCAGCGTTGAAGAGGGGGCAGGTAACACCATATATTTT.

This clonotype turned up a few times. The chain combines TRBV20-1 with TRBJ1-2; a possible D gene is TRBD1 (6 bases). CDR1 is DFQATT, CDR2 SNEGSKA, per germline (reference sequence). Trimming pared 6 bases from V and 0 bases from J, leaving 14 bases between. This CDR3 comprises 14 residues. CDR3 in amino acids: CSASPRGSNYGYTF. DNA of the CDR3: TGCAGTGCGAGCCCCAGGGGATCTAACTATGGCTACACCTTC.

This sequence joins TRBV2 and TRBJ2-3; D gene ambiguous. The CDR3 covers 15 residues. Germline V gene sequence: CDR1 SNHLY, CDR2 FYNNEI. Trimming took off 6 bases at V and 0 bases at J, with 13 bases between the two ends. The CDR3 protein is CASRGGGTSTDTQYF. DNA of the CDR3: TGTGCCAGCAGGGGTGGCGGAACTAGCACAGATACGCAGTATTTT.

This clonotype came up many times. The rearrangement links TRBV7-9 to TRBJ2-3; 8 bases match TRBD2. V lost 1 base to trimming and J lost 2 bases; unmatched junction nucleotides: 2. This CDR3 comprises 15 residues. Looked up from germline, CDR1 is SEHNR and CDR2 is FQNEAQ (reference sequence). The CDR3 DNA reads as TGTGCCAGCAGCTTAGTAGCGGGACCCACAGATACGCAGTATTTT. Translated, it gives CASSLVAGPTDTQYF.

This clonotype was seen at least ten times. This chain connects TRBV7-2 to TRBJ2-7, with TRBD2 as a possible D gene (6 bases). Trimming took off 5 bases at V and 3 bases at J, with 11 bases between the two ends. Germline CDR1 SGHTA, CDR2 FQGNSA. The CDR3 is 13 residues long. CDR3 protein: CASSPRSGYEQYF. The DNA for the CDR3 is TGTGCCAGCAGCCCCCGTAGCGGCTACGAGCAGTACTTC.

This clonotype was seen only a few times. J is TRBJ1-3 and V is TRBV5-1; D gene unclear. The V end lost 0 bases, the J end lost 2 bases, and 12 bases lay between the germline ends. The CDR3 contains 16 residues. Per germline, CDR1 SGHRS and CDR2 YFSETQ. CDR3 bases: TGCGCCAGCAGCTTGGGACCCCCGGACGCTGGAAACACCATATATTTT. Translated, it gives CASSLGPPDAGNTIYF.

This clonotype showed up just a few times. The chain couples TRBV11-2 to TRBJ2-1; the match to TRBD2 covers 12 bases. Germline CDR1 reads SGHAT; CDR2 reads FQNNGV. The V gene end was trimmed by 1 base and the J gene end by 4 bases; junction bases not matched to a gene: 5. This CDR3 has 17 residues. The CDR3 nucleotides read TGTGCCAGCAGCTTAGGCGGGCTAGCGGGGGGGTACAATGAGCAGTTCTTC. Amino acid sequence: CASSLGGLAGGYNEQFF. Together with reference TRBV11-2 and TRBJ2-1, the CDR3 gives the full variable domain: EAGVAQSPRYKIIEKRQSVAFWCNPISGHATLYWYQQILGQGPKLLIQFQNNGVVDDSQLPKDRFSAERLKGVDSTLKIQPAKLEDSAVYLCASSLGGLAGGYNEQFFGPGTRLTVL.

This clonotype has only a few counts. The CDR3 sequence is CASSTYDRDESPLHF. In DNA, the CDR3 is TGTGCCAGCAGCACTTACGACAGGGATGAGTCACCCCTCCACTTT. The V gene is TRBV7-2, the J gene TRBJ1-6; 7 bases line up with TRBD1. CDR1 is SGHTA, CDR2 FQGNSA, per germline. V lost 5 bases, J lost 10 bases, and 11 bases stayed unmatched. This CDR3 region has 15 residues.

This clonotype was recorded a few times. The chain carries TRBV7-3 and TRBJ1-1, with D unclear. Trimming removed 7 bases at V and 1 base at J, with 10 bases between. Germline V CDR1 and CDR2: SGHTA, FQGTGA. This CDR3 region has 13 residues. CDR3 in amino acids: CASKREGNTEAFF. In DNA form, the CDR3 reads TGTGCCAGCAAGAGGGAGGGGAACACTGAAGCTTTCTTT.

This chain links TRBV29-1 with TRBJ2-1; 9 bases are a match to TRBD1. V lost 7 bases to trimming and J lost 4 bases; unmatched junction nucleotides: 14. The CDR3 totals 16 residues. The germline CDR1 and CDR2 sequences are SQVTM and ANQGSEA. CDR3 nucleotides: TGCAGCGCAGGATTTCGAGGACAGGGGAGATACAATGAGCAGTTCTTC. Amino acids: CSAGFRGQGRYNEQFF.

At least ten counts were recorded for this clonotype. CDR3 sequence (DNA): TGTGCCAGCAGTCCCGGCAGCGCGTTTGTCGGTAGTCAGCCCCAGCATTTT. Translation gives CASSPGSAFVGSQPQHF. This chain uses TRBV6-2 or TRBV6-3 with TRBJ1-5, with unresolved D. Between the trimmed V and J ends, which lost 5 bases and 6 bases, there was a span of 23 bases. The germline gives CDR1 MNHEY, CDR2 SVGEGT. The CDR3 runs to 17 residues.